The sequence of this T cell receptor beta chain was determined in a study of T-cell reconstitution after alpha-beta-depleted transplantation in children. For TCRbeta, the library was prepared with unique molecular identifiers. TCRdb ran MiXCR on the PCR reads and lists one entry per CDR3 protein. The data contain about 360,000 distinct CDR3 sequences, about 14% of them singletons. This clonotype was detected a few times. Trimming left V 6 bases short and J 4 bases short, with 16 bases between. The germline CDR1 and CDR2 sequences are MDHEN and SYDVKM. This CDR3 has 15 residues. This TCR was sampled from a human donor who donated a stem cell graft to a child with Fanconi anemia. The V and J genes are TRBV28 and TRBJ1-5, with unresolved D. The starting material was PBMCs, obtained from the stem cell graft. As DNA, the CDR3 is TGTGCCAGCAGCTCTCCCATCGGAGGTAATCAGCCCCAGCATTTT. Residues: CASSSPIGGNQPQHF.